The 19 T cell receptor beta chains below were found in one sample sequenced in a study of blood T cell repertoires in COVID-19. The repertoire was sequenced with immunoSEQ multiplex PCR; TCRdb's copy has only in-frame clones and lacks some. The table records fewer than 200,000 clones, about 85% of them present only once. Material for sequencing was peripheral blood. Source of these receptors: a woman aged 80 or over with acute or convalescent COVID-19.

This clone occurred a few times. The genes are TRBV19 and TRBJ1-5; 9 bases align to TRBD1. The CDR3 covers 15 residues. With V trimmed by 5 bases and J by 5 bases, 7 bases remained unmatched. CDR1 and CDR2 from the germline V gene are LNHDA and SQIVND (reference sequence). The CDR3 sequence: CASSLDRGPHQPQHF. In nucleotides, the CDR3 is TGTGCCAGTAGTTTGGACAGGGGCCCCCATCAGCCCCAGCATTTT. The variable domain in full, with the rest retrieved from reference TRBV19 and TRBJ1-5, is DGGITQSPKYLFRKEGQNVTLSCEQNLNHDAMYWYRQDPGQGLRLIYYSQIVNDFQKGDIAEGYSVSREKKESFPLTVTSAQKNPTAFYLCASSLDRGPHQPQHFGDGTRLSIL.

This chain joins TRBV9 and TRBJ1-3; perhaps TRBD1 as D (6 bases). The CDR3 extends over 14 amino acids. The V and J ends lost 4 bases and 3 bases respectively, with 11 bases between them. Germline CDR1 and CDR2: SGDLS and YYNGEE. The CDR3 DNA follows: TGTGCCAGCAGCCAGGACAGCCTTGGAAACACCATATATTTT. It encodes CASSQDSLGNTIYF.

The V and J genes are TRBV2 and TRBJ1-1; D is perhaps TRBD1 (6 bases). CDR3 length: 13 amino acids. Germline V gene sequence: CDR1 SNHLY, CDR2 FYNNEI. The germline V and J ends were trimmed by 5 bases and 5 bases, with 12 bases remaining between them. The CDR3 loop reads CASSNTGLTEAFF. CDR3 sequence (DNA): TGTGCCAGCAGTAACACAGGGTTGACTGAAGCTTTCTTT.

The rearrangement links TRBV9 to TRBJ2-5; no clear D gene. CDR3 length: 14 amino acids. Trimming took off 0 bases at V and 7 bases at J, with 13 bases between the two ends. Germline V CDR1 and CDR2: SGDLS, YYNGEE. CDR3 DNA sequence: TGTGCCAGCAGCGTAGACCACAGCCAACGGACCCAGTACTTC. It yields the protein CASSVDHSQRTQYF.

The chain is built from TRBV5-1 and TRBJ2-1; the match to TRBD2 covers 10 bases. Germline loops: CDR1 SGHRS, CDR2 YFSETQ. Trimming removed 2 bases from V and 8 bases from J; junction bases left unmatched: 7. CDR3 size: 15 residues. The CDR3 DNA is TGCGCCAGCAGCTTATCAGCGGGAGGGTCCCATGAGCAGTTCTTC. It codes for CASSLSAGGSHEQFF.

The sample holds a few counts of this clone. The CDR3 DNA reads as TGTGCCAGCAGTTACTCCAGGGGGCCCATAGGGGAGCAGTACTTC. Protein product: CASSYSRGPIGEQYF. The chain uses TRBV6-5 and TRBJ2-7, with 8 bases matching TRBD1. Germline CDR1 is MNHEY and CDR2 is SVGAGI. Trimming at V came to 0 bases and at J to 7 bases, leaving 8 bases not matched to a gene. This CDR3 has 15 amino acids.

V is TRBV11-3 and J is TRBJ1-4; the match to TRBD1 covers 7 bases. CDR3 length: 17 residues. The ends lost 6 bases at V and 5 bases at J; junction bases unmatched: 15. The germline CDR1 and CDR2 sequences are SGHNT and YENEEA. CDR3 DNA: TGTGCCAGCAGGATAGACCGGGGCGGGACAGTAAATGAAAAACTGTTTTTT. Its protein product is CASRIDRGGTVNEKLFF. The full variable domain, completed using reference TRBV11-3 and TRBJ1-4, is EAGVVQSPRYKIIEKKQPVAFWCNPISGHNTLYWYLQNLGQGPELLIRYENEEAVDDSQLPKDRFSAERLKGVDSTLKIQPAELGDSAVYLCASRIDRGGTVNEKLFFGSGTQLSVL.

V usage is TRBV6-2 or TRBV6-3 and J usage is TRBJ2-7, with D tentatively TRBD1 (7 bases). V lost 4 bases and J lost 4, with 14 bases in between. Germline CDR1 MNHEY, CDR2 SVGEGT. This CDR3 spans 14 amino acids. This chain's CDR3 is CASSFQGGAYEQYF. The CDR3 DNA follows: TGTGCCAGCAGTTTTCAGGGGGGAGCGTACGAGCAGTACTTC.

The J gene is TRBJ2-1, the V gene TRBV5-4, with a possible D match to TRBD1 (6 bases). The V and J ends lost 1 base and 2 bases respectively, with 7 bases between them. The CDR3 length is 14 residues. CDR1 is SGHNT, CDR2 YYREEE, per germline (reference sequence). The CDR3 DNA reads as TGTGCCAGCAGCTTGCAGGGGACCTACAATGAGCAGTTCTTC. This sequence encodes CASSLQGTYNEQFF.

This chain connects TRBV11-3 to TRBJ2-1, with D perhaps matching TRBD2 (6 bases). The CDR3 contains 14 residues. The V end was cut by 3 bases, the J end by 11 bases, with 17 bases between. Germline values: CDR1 SGHNT, CDR2 YENEEA. DNA for the CDR3: TGTGCCAGCAGCTTGGGGGACTCACCCTCTCAGCAGTTCTTC. It codes for CASSLGDSPSQQFF.

V usage is TRBV10-3 and J usage is TRBJ2-3; perhaps TRBD2 as D (6 bases). Trimming pared 8 bases from V and 4 bases from J, leaving 10 bases between. The CDR3 is 12 amino acids. Germline values: CDR1 ENHRY, CDR2 SYGVKD. DNA of the CDR3: TGTGCCATCGGGGGGAGTTCAGATACGCAGTATTTT. This gives the protein CAIGGSSDTQYF.

The chain carries TRBV19 and TRBJ1-4, with D possibly being TRBD1 (5 bases). Deletions cut 11 bases from V and 0 bases from J, with 13 bases between. The CDR3 consists of 14 residues. The germline CDR1 and CDR2 sequences are LNHDA and SQIVND (reference sequence). The CDR3 DNA sequence: TGTGCCTGCGGGGCCACCACAACTAATGAAAAACTGTTTTTT. Encoded protein: CACGATTTNEKLFF.

The V gene is TRBV6-2 or TRBV6-3, the J gene TRBJ2-7; 8 bases map to TRBD2. The germline V gene has CDR1 MNHEY and CDR2 SVGEGT. V gave up 5 bases and J gave up 7 bases; unmatched junction bases: 10. This CDR3 has 14 amino acids. CDR3 sequence: CASSTSGGVREQYF. The CDR3 DNA reads as TGTGCCAGCAGTACCTCCGGGGGGGTGCGGGAGCAGTACTTC.

The chain employs TRBV5-1 and TRBJ2-7, with 10 nucleotides matching TRBD1. Germline V CDR1 and CDR2: SGHRS, YFSETQ. This CDR3 region has 15 residues. The V gene end was trimmed by 5 bases and the J gene end by 5 bases; junction bases not matched to a gene: 10. CDR3 nucleotides: TGCGCCAGCAGTCAAACCAGCGGGACAGGGGACGAGCAGTACTTC. Its translation: CASSQTSGTGDEQYF.

This chain joins TRBV6-2 or TRBV6-3 and TRBJ1-5; a possible D gene is TRBD1 (5 bases). The CDR3 has 16 amino acids. Germline CDR1 is MNHEY and CDR2 is SVGEGT. V gave up 7 bases and J gave up 2 bases, with 18 bases separating them. CDR3 in amino acids: CASTPTPGRGNQPQHF. The DNA for the CDR3 is TGTGCCAGCACCCCCACTCCAGGGAGGGGCAATCAGCCCCAGCATTTT.

The genes are TRBV2 and TRBJ1-2; weak D call: TRBD1 (6 bases). Germline V lookup: CDR1 SNHLY, CDR2 FYNNEI. V was pared by 4 bases and J by 2 bases, with 14 bases between. The CDR3 is 15 amino acids. This CDR3 is CASSATGFSNYGYTF. For the CDR3, the DNA is TGTGCCAGCAGTGCAACAGGGTTTTCAAACTATGGCTACACCTTC.

V and J are TRBV5-6 and TRBJ1-2, with no clear D. Trimming stripped 3 bases from V and 4 bases from J, with 28 bases between. This CDR3 is 19 amino acids long. Germline V gives CDR1 SGHDT, CDR2 YYEEEE. The CDR3 sequence is CASSYTTGVGAARFYGYTF. The DNA of the CDR3 is TGTGCCAGCAGCTATACCACCGGGGTCGGAGCGGCCCGGTTCTATGGCTACACCTTC.

V is TRBV19 and J is TRBJ1-2; 8 bases align to TRBD1. This CDR3 has 15 amino acids. Germline CDR1 and CDR2: LNHDA and SQIVND (reference sequence). V lost 4 bases, J lost 7 bases, and 11 bases stayed unmatched. The DNA for the CDR3 is TGTGCCAGTAGTAAGGCCCGGACAGGGCGGAGTGGCTACACCTTC. Translated: CASSKARTGRSGYTF.

J is TRBJ1-2 and V is TRBV30, with D possibly TRBD1 on 6 matching bases. The CDR3 runs 12 residues. Germline CDR1 reads GTSNPN; CDR2 reads SVGIG (reference sequence). Trimming pared 8 bases from V and 8 bases from J, leaving 18 bases between. CDR3 protein: CASGRGGPGYTF. In nucleotides, the CDR3 is TGTGCCAGCGGGAGAGGGGGGCCGGGCTACACCTTC.